The next 2 T cell receptor beta chains were all read from a single sample in a study of identical twins. TCRdb called the 5' RACE reads again in MiXCR, with one record for every CDR3 protein. The data contain 500,000 to 600,000 distinct CDR3 sequences, under 25% of them singletons. This sample was also put to use in a study of T cells expressing NK-cell markers.

The sequenced sample was CD4+ T cells sorted from blood. Receptors originate from a woman between 18 and 29 years old in good health.

This clonotype was seen a handful of times. The chain couples TRBV18 to TRBJ1-1; TRBD1 agrees at 9 bases. V lost 3 bases to trimming and J lost 4 bases; unmatched junction nucleotides: 6. Germline loops: CDR1 KGHSH, CDR2 LQKENI. The CDR3 sequence is 15 residues long. This CDR3 reads CASSPQTGGGTEAFF. In DNA, the CDR3 is TGTGCCAGCTCACCCCAGACAGGGGGAGGCACTGAAGCTTTCTTT.

The chain employs TRBV6-6 and TRBJ2-1; unclear D gene. This CDR3 region has 12 residues. Deletions cut 2 bases from V and 5 bases from J, with 4 bases between. Germline lookup yields CDR1 MNHNY and CDR2 SVGAGI (reference sequence). CDR3 residues: CASSYGDNEQFF. The CDR3 bases are TGTGCCAGCAGTTACGGGGACAATGAGCAGTTCTTC.